This TCR beta chain is from a study of T cells in Graves' hyperthyroidism and ophthalmopathy. Study-level points and caveats: With a median lead of around 6.7 months before onset, the model predicted ophthalmopathy. Most expanded thyroid clonotypes above 0.001 also appeared in blood.

Trimming took off 4 bases at V and 6 bases at J, with 18 bases between the two ends. Germline CDR1 MNHEY, CDR2 SVGAGI. The CDR3 length is 16 residues. Amplified TCR beta CDR3 regions derived from RNA transcripts. TCR CDR3 regions were first amplified by RT-PCR with HTBI primers. TCRdb recomputed calls from the multiplex PCR reads with MiXCR, one row per CDR3 protein. Among more than 500,000 distinct CDR3 sequences listed, roughly 14% were seen once. The cohort's ophthalmopathy patients, a group with duration under 3 months, had a Clinical Activity Score of at least 3 and a NOSPECS grade of at least 4. Clinical symptoms, serum thyroxine, TRAb, thyroid ultrasound and orbital computed tomography informed diagnoses. This clonotype was picked up a small number of times. Its target is not known.

This clonotype originated in a middle-aged woman with Graves' ophthalmopathy. The chain employs TRBV6-5 and TRBJ2-2; possibly TRBD2 for D (6 bases). Sequenced sample: blood. The CDR3 here is CASSSGLSPSPGELFF. The CDR3 DNA reads as TGTGCCAGCAGTTCCGGACTATCCCCTAGCCCCGGGGAGCTGTTTTTT.